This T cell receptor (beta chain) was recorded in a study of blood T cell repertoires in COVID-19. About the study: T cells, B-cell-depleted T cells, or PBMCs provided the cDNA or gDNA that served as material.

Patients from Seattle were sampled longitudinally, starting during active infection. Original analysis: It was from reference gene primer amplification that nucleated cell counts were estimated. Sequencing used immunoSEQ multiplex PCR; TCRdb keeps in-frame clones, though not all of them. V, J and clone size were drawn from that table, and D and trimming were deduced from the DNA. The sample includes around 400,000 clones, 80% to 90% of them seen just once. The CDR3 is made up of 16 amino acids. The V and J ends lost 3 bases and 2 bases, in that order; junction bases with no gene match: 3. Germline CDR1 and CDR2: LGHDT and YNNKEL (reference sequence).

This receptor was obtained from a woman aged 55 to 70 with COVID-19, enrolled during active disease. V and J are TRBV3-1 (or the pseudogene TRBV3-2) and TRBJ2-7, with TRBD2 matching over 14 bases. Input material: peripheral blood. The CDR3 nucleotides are TGTGCCAGCAGCCACACGGGACTAGCGGGGGCCTACGAGCAGTACTTC. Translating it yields CASSHTGLAGAYEQYF.